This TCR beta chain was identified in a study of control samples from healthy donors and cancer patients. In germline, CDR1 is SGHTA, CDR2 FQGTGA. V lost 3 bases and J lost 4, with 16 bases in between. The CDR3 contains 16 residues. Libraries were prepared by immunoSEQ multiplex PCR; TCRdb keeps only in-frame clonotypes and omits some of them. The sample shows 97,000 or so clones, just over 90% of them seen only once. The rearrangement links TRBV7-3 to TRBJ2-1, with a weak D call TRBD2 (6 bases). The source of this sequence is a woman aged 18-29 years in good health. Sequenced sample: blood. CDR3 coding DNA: TGTGCCAGCAGCTTCTTTGGGGGGAGTGGATACAATGAGCAGTTCTTC. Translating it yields CASSFFGGSGYNEQFF. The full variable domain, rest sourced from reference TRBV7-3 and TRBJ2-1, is GAGVSQTPSNKVTEKGKYVELRCDPISGHTALYWYRQSLGQGPEFLIYFQGTGAADDSGLPNDRFFAVRPEGSVSTLKIQRTERGDSAVYLCASSFFGGSGYNEQFFGPGTRLTVL.